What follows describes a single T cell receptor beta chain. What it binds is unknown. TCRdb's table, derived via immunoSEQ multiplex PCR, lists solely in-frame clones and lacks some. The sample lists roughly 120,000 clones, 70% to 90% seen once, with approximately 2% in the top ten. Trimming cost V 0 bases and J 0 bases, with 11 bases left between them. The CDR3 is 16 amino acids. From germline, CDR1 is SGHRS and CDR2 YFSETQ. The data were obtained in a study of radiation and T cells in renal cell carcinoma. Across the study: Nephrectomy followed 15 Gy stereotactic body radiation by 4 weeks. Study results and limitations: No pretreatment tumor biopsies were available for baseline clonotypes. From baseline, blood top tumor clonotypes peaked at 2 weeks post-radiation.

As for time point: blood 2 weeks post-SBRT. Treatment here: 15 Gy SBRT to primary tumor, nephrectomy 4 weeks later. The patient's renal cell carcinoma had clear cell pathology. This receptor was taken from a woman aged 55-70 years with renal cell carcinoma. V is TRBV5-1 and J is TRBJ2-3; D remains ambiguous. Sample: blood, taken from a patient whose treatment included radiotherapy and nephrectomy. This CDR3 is CASSLGLSTSTDTQYF. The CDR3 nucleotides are TGCGCCAGCAGCTTGGGACTTTCCACTAGCACAGATACGCAGTATTTT.